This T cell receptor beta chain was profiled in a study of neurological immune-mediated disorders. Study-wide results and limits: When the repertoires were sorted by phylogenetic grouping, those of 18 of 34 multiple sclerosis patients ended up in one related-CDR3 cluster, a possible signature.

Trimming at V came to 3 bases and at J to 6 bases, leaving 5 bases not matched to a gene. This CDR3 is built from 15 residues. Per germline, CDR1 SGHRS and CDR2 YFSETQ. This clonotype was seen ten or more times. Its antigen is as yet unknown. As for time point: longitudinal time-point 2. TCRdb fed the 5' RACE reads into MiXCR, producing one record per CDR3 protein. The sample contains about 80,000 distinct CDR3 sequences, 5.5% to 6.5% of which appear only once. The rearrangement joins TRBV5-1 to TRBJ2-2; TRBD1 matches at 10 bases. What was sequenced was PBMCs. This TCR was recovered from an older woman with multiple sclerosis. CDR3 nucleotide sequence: TGCGCCAGCAGCTATCCCGGGACAGGGGCCGGGGAGCTGTTTTTT. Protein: CASSYPGTGAGELFF.